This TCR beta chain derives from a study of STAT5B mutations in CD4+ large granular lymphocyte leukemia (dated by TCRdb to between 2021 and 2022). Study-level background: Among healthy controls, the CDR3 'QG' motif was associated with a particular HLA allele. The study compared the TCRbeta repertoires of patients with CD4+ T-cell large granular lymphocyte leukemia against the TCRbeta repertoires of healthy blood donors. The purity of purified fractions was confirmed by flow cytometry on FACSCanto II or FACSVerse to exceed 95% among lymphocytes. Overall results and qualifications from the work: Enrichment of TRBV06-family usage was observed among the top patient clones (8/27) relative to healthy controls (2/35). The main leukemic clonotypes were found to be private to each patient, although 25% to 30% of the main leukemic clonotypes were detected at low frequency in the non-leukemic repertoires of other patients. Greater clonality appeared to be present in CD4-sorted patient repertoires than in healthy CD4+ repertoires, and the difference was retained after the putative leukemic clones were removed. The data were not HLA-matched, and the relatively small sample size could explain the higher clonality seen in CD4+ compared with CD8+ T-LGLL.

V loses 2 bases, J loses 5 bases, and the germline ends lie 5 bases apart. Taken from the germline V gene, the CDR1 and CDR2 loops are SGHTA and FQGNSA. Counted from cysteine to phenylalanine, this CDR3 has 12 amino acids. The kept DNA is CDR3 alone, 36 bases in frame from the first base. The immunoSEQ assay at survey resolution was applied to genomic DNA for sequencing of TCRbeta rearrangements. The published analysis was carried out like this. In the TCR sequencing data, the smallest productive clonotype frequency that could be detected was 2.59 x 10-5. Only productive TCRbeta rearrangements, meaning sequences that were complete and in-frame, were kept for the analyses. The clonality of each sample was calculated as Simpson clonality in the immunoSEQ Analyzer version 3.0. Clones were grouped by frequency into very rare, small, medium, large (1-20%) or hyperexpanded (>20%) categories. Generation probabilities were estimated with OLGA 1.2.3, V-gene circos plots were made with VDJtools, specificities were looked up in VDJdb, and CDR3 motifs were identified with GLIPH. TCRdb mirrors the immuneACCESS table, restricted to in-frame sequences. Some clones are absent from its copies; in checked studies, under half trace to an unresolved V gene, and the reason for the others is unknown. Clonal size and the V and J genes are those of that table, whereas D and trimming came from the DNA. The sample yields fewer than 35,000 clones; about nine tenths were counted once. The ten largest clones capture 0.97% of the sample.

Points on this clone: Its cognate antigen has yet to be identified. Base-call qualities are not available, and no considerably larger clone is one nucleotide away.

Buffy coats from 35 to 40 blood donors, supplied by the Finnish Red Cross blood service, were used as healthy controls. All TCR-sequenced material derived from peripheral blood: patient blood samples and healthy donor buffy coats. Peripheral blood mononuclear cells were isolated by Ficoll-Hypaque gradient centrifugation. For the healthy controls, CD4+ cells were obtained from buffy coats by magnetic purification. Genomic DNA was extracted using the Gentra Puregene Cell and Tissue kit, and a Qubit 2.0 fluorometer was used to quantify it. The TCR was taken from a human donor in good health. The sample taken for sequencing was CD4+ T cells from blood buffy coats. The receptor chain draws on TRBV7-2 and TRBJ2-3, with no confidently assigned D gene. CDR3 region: CASSLWGDTQYF. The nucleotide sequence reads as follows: TGTGCCAGCAGCTTATGGGGAGATACGCAGTATTTT.